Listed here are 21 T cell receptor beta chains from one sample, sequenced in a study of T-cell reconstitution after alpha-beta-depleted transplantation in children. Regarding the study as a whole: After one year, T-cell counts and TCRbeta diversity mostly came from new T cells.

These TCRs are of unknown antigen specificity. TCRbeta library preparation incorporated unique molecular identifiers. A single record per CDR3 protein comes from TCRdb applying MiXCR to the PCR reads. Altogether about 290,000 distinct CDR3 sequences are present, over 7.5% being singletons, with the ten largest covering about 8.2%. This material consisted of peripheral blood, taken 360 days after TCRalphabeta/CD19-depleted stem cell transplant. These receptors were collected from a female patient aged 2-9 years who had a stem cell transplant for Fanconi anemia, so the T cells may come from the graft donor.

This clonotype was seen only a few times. The CDR3 region has the DNA TGTGCCACCAGCAGGGGTGGGAGGGGGGACCAGCCCCAGCATTTT. This gives the protein CATSRGGRGDQPQHF. The V call is TRBV15, the J call TRBJ1-5; D might be TRBD1 (6 bases). There are 15 residues in the CDR3. Trimming took off 3 bases at V and 7 bases at J, with 16 bases between the two ends. Looked up from germline, CDR1 is LNHNV and CDR2 is YYDKDF (reference sequence).

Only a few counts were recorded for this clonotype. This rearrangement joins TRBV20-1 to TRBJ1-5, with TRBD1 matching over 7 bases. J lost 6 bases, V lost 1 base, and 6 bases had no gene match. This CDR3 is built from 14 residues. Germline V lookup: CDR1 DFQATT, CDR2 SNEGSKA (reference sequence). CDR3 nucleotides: TGCAGTGCTAGAGGGGCAGGGGGTGTTCAGCCCCAGCATTTT. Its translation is CSARGAGGVQPQHF.

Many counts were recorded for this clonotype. Written as DNA, the CDR3 is TGTGCCATCAGTGGTACTACAGGGGGCTCCAACTACGAGCAGTACTTC. It encodes CAISGTTGGSNYEQYF. The chain combines TRBV10-3 with TRBJ2-7, with TRBD1 matching over 9 bases. Germline CDR1 reads ENHRY; CDR2 reads SYGVKD. Germline trimming cut 4 bases from V and 3 bases from J; bases unmatched to any gene: 10. This CDR3 spans 16 amino acids.

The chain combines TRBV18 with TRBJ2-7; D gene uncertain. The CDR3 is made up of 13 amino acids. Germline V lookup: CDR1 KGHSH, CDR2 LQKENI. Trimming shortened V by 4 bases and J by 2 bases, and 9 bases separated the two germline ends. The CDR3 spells CASSQGRTYEQYV. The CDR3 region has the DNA TGTGCCAGCTCACAAGGTCGGACCTACGAGCAGTACGTC.

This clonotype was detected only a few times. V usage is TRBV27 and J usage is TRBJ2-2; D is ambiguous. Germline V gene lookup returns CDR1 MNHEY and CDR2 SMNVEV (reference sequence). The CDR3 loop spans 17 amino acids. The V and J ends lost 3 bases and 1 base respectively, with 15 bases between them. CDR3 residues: CASSFLAEVWNTGELFF. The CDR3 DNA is TGTGCCAGCAGTTTTCTGGCTGAGGTATGGAACACCGGGGAGCTGTTTTTT.

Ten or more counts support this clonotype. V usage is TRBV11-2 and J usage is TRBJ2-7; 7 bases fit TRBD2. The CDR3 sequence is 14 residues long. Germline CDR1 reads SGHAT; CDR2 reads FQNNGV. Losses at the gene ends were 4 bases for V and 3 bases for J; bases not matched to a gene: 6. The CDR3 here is CASSSTGGFYEQYF. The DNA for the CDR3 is TGTGCCAGCAGCTCGACGGGGGGATTCTACGAGCAGTACTTC. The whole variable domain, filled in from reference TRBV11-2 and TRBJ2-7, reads EAGVAQSPRYKIIEKRQSVAFWCNPISGHATLYWYQQILGQGPKLLIQFQNNGVVDDSQLPKDRFSAERLKGVDSTLKIQPAKLEDSAVYLCASSSTGGFYEQYFGPGTRLTVT.

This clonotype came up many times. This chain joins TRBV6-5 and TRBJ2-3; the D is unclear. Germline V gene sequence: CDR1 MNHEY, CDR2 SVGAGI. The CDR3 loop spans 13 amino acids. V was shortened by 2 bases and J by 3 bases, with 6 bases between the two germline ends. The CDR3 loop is CASSYGPTDTQYF. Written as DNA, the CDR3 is TGTGCCAGCAGTTACGGTCCTACAGATACGCAGTATTTT.

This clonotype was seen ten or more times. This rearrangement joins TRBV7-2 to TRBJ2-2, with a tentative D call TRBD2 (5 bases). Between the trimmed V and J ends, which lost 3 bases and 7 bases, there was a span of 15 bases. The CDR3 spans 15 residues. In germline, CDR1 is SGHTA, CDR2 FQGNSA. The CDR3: CASSFRPSGIGELFF. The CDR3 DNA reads TGTGCCAGCAGCTTTAGGCCCTCCGGGATCGGGGAGCTGTTTTTT.

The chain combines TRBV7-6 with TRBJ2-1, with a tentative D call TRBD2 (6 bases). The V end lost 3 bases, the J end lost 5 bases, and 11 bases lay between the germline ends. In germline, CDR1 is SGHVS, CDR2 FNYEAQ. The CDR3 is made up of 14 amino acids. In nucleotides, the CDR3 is TGTGCCAGCAGCTTGATGATAGCGGACAATGAGCAGTTCTTC. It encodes CASSLMIADNEQFF.

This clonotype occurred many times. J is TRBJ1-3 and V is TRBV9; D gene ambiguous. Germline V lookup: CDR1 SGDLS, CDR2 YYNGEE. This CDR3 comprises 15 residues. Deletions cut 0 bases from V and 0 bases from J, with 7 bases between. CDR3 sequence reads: CASSVGSASGNTIYF. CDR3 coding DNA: TGTGCCAGCAGCGTAGGTTCCGCCTCTGGAAACACCATATATTTT.

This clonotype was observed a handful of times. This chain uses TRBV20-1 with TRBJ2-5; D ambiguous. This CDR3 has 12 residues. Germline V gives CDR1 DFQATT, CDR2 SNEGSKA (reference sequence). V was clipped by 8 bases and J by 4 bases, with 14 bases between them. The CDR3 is CSPKDPIETQYF. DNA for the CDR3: TGCAGTCCAAAGGACCCCATAGAGACCCAGTACTTC.

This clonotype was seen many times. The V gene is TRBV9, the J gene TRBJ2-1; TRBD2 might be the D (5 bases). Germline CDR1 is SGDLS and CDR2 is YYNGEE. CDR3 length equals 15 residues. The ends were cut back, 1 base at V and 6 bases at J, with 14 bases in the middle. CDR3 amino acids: CASSVMGEGLNEQFF. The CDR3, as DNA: TGTGCCAGCAGCGTAATGGGTGAAGGACTCAATGAGCAGTTCTTC.

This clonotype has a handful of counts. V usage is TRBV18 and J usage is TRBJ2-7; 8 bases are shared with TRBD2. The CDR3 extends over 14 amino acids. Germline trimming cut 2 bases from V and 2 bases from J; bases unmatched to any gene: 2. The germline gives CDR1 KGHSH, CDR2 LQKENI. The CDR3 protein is CASSPTGGTYEQYF. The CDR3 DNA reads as TGTGCCAGCTCACCAACGGGGGGGACCTACGAGCAGTACTTC. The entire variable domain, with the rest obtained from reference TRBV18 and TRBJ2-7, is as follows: NAGVMQNPRHLVRRRGQEARLRCSPMKGHSHVYWYRQLPEEGLKFMVYLQKENIIDESGMPKERFSAEFPKEGPSILRIQQVVRGDSAAYFCASSPTGGTYEQYFGPGTRLTVT.

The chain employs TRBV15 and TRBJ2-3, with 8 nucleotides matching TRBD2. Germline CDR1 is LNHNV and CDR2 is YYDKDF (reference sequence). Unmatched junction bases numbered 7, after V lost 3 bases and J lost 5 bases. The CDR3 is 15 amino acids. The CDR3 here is CATSSPGGPGDTQYF. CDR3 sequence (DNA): TGTGCCACCAGCAGTCCGGGGGGGCCGGGAGATACGCAGTATTTT.

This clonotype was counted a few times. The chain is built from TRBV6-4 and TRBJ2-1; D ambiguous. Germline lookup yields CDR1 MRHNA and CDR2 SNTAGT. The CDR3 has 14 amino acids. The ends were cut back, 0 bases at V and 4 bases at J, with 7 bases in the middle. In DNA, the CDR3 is TGTGCCAGCAGTGACTCGTACGGATACAATGAGCAGTTCTTC. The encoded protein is CASSDSYGYNEQFF.

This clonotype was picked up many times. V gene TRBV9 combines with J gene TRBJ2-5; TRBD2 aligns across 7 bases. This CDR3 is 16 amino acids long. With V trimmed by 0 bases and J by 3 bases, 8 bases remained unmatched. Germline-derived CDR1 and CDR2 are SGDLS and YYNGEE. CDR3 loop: CASSVGPHRGEETQYF. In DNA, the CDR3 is TGTGCCAGCAGCGTAGGACCCCACCGGGGGGAAGAGACCCAGTACTTC.

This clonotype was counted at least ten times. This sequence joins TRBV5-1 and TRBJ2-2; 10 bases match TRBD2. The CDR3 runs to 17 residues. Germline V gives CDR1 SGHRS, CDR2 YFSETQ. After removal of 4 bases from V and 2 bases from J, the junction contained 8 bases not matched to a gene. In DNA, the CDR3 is TGCGCCAGCAGCACCCGTAGCGGGGGGCTAAACACCGGGGAGCTGTTTTTT. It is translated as CASSTRSGGLNTGELFF.

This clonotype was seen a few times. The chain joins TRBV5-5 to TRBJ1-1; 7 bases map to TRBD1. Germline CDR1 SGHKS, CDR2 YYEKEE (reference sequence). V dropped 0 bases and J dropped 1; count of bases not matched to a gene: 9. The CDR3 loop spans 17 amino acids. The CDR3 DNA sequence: TGTGCCAGCAGCTTGGAAACAGGGGTAATAGGGAACACTGAAGCTTTCTTT. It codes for CASSLETGVIGNTEAFF.

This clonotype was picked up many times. The CDR3 loop reads CASSAPSLAASTDTQYF. The CDR3 DNA follows: TGTGCCAGCAGCGCCCCATCTCTAGCGGCAAGCACAGATACGCAGTATTTT. This chain joins TRBV9 and TRBJ2-3; 7 nucleotides agree with TRBD2. The CDR3 has 17 residues. Trimming removed 3 bases from V and 0 bases from J; junction bases left unmatched: 10. Per germline, CDR1 SGDLS and CDR2 YYNGEE. The full variable domain, its missing parts supplied by reference TRBV9 and TRBJ2-3, is DSGVTQTPKHLITATGQRVTLRCSPRSGDLSVYWYQQSLDQGLQFLIQYYNGEERAKGNILERFSAQQFPDLHSELNLSSLELGDSALYFCASSAPSLAASTDTQYFGPGTRLTVL.

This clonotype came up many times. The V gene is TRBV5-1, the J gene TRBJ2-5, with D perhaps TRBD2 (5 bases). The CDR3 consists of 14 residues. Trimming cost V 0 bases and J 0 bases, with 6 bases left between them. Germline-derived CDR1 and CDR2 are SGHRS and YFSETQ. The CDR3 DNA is TGCGCCAGCAGCTTGGGGGAGTACCAAGAGACCCAGTACTTC. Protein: CASSLGEYQETQYF.

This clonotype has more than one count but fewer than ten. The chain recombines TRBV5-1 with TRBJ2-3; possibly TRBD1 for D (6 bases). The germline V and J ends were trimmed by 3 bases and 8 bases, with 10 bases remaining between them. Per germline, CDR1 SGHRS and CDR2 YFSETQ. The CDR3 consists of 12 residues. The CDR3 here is CASSSDRPTQYF. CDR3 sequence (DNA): TGCGCCAGCAGCTCGGACAGACCTACGCAGTATTTT.